What follows is one T cell receptor beta chain and its context. The entry originates in a study of T cells in Graves' hyperthyroidism and ophthalmopathy. Background on the study: It was at initial diagnosis, before any treatment, that peripheral blood was collected.

The CDR3 consists of 13 residues. Germline CDR1 and CDR2: SQVTM and ANQGSEA. Trimming took 6 bases from V and 5 from J, leaving 16 bases between them. Researchers amplified the TCR beta CDR3 regions from RNA transcripts. Researchers ran a first-round RT-PCR on the TCR CDR3 using the HTBI primer set. Via MiXCR, TCRdb re-called the multiplex PCR reads, giving one row per CDR3 protein. The sample records 200,000 to 250,000 distinct CDR3 sequences, about a sixth being singletons. J is TRBJ2-5 and V is TRBV29-1; tentatively, D is TRBD1 (5 bases). The sequenced material came from blood. This receptor was obtained from a man aged 45-65 years with Graves' hyperthyroidism. Here the CDR3 reads CSVGLGARETQYF. The CDR3 nucleotides are TGCAGCGTGGGGCTAGGTGCCCGGGAGACCCAGTACTTC.